The rows below give T cell receptor beta chains drawn from one sample of a study of cytomegalovirus exposure and HLA in healthy donors. TCRdb keeps only in-frame clones here, not all; method: immunoSEQ multiplex PCR. Of about 150,000 clones listed, approximately 72% are singletons. The sample consisted of PBMCs. These receptors came from a man between 18 and 35 years old in good health and CMV-seronegative. Both conserved end residues are part of each CDR3. Fields, in order: J gene, D gene, clone size, V gene, CDR3 protein, CDR3 DNA. D genes are given only for firm matches. Clone size is stated in some rows and not others, as once, few, many or a class when expanded.

>TRBJ2-1|.|.|TRBV6-5
CAVEGEGDEQFF
TGTGCCGTAGAGGGGGAAGGGGATGAGCAGTTCTTC
>TRBJ1-6|.|.|TRBV10-2
CASSEWEGSPLHF
TGCGCCAGCAGTGAGTGGGAGGGTTCACCCCTCCACTTT
>TRBJ2-7|.|.|TRBV19
CASSIPVQGAFF
TGTGCCAGTAGTATCCCAGTTCAGGGCGCCTTTTTC
>TRBJ2-7|TRBD2|.|TRBV2
CASSGASGYEQYF
TGTGCCAGCAGTGGGGCTAGCGGCTACGAGCAGTACTTC
>TRBJ1-2|.|.|TRBV11-2
CASSSLRWNYGYTF
TGTGCCAGCAGCTCACTCAGGTGGAACTATGGCTACACCTTC
>TRBJ2-5|TRBD2|.|TRBV5-1
CASRSATAGGWETQYF
TGCGCCAGCAGGTCGGCCACTGCGGGAGGGTGGGAGACCCAGTACTTC
>TRBJ2-5|.|.|TRBV5-1
CASSLSLAETQYF
TGCGCCAGCAGCTTGTCCCTCGCGGAGACCCAGTACTTC
>TRBJ2-7|.|.|TRBV7-8
CASSLETDSVYEQYF
TGTGCCAGCAGCTTAGAGACCGACAGTGTCTACGAGCAGTACTTC
>TRBJ2-1|TRBD2|few|TRBV2
CATLIGTSGRSEQFF
TGTGCCACCCTGATAGGGACTAGCGGGAGGAGTGAGCAGTTCTTC
>TRBJ2-5|TRBD1|.|TRBV28
CASSYNRDRQETQYF
TGTGCCAGCAGTTACAACCGGGACAGACAAGAGACCCAGTACTTC
>TRBJ1-1|.|.|TRBV27
CASSFQGMSTEAFF
TGTGCCAGCAGTTTTCAGGGAATGAGCACTGAAGCTTTCTTT
>TRBJ2-3|.|.|TRBV10-2
CASSEGPPPDTQYF
TGCGCCAGCAGTGAGGGCCCTCCGCCAGATACGCAGTATTTT
>TRBJ2-3|TRBD2|.|TRBV14
CASSQVGLAGADTQYF
TGTGCCAGCAGCCAAGTTGGGCTAGCGGGAGCCGATACGCAGTATTTT
>TRBJ2-1|.|once|TRBV5-5
CAGGLGYNNEQFF
TGTGCCGGGGGCTTAGGCTACAACAATGAGCAGTTCTTC
>TRBJ1-5|.|.|TRBV19
CASSPGLGNQPQHF
TGTGCCAGTAGTCCAGGGTTGGGGAATCAGCCCCAGCATTTT
>TRBJ2-7|TRBD2|.|TRBV4-3
CASSQEGASGINEQYF
TGCGCCAGCAGCCAAGAGGGAGCTAGCGGGATCAACGAGCAGTACTTC
>TRBJ2-7|TRBD1|.|TRBV6-5
CASRPRDRGHEQYF
TGTGCCAGCAGGCCTCGGGACAGGGGGCACGAGCAGTACTTC
>TRBJ1-2|.|.|TRBV2
CASREGSPAGYTF
TGTGCCAGCAGGGAGGGGAGTCCCGCTGGCTACACCTTC
>TRBJ1-4|.|.|TRBV28
CASVEETTNEKLFF
TGTGCCAGCGTCGAAGAGACAACTAATGAAAAACTGTTTTTT
>TRBJ2-7|TRBD2|.|TRBV6-5
CASGIAGFTFYEQYF
TGTGCCAGCGGAATAGCGGGATTCACATTCTACGAGCAGTACTTC
>TRBJ2-1|.|.|TRBV6-5
CASSFGGLEFF
TGTGCCAGCAGCTTCGGAGGGCTTGAGTTCTTC
>TRBJ2-7|.|.|TRBV28
CASSTPLLNSYEQYF
TGTGCCAGCAGCACCCCCCTCCTAAACTCCTACGAGCAGTACTTC
>TRBJ2-2|TRBD2|.|TRBV9
CASSSRTSGDGELFF
TGTGCCAGCAGCTCCCGGACTAGCGGGGACGGGGAGCTGTTTTTT
>TRBJ2-1|.|.|TRBV27
CASSLGQGEYNEQFF
TGTGCCAGCAGTTTGGGCCAAGGGGAATACAATGAGCAGTTCTTC
>TRBJ1-2|.|.|TRBV30
CAWILTEGGYTF
TGTGCCTGGATCCTAACAGAAGGCGGCTACACCTTC
>TRBJ1-5|TRBD1|.|TRBV11-2
CASTTQGGQPQHF
TGTGCCAGCACCACTCAGGGGGGTCAGCCCCAGCATTTT
>TRBJ2-7|TRBD2|.|TRBV5-3
CAILPGALGGLAEQYF
TGTGCCATCCTGCCTGGCGCGTTGGGAGGGCTGGCCGAGCAGTACTTC
>TRBJ2-7|TRBD1|.|TRBV23-1
CASDQTGGWNEQYF
TGCGCCAGCGACCAGACAGGGGGCTGGAACGAGCAGTACTTC
>TRBJ2-7|.|.|TRBV2
CASSEEDGFYGEQYF
TGTGCCAGCAGCGAGGAGGATGGTTTCTACGGCGAGCAGTACTTC
>TRBJ1-1|.|.|TRBV4-3
CASSRVIDSEAFF
TGCGCCAGCAGCCGTGTTATAGACAGTGAAGCTTTCTTT
>TRBJ1-2|TRBD1|.|TRBV5-8
CASSFDRAYGYTF
TGTGCCAGCAGCTTCGACAGGGCTTATGGCTACACCTTC
>TRBJ2-3|.|few|TRBV11-2
CASSLVGGRRDTQYF
TGTGCCAGCAGCTTAGTGGGTGGGAGAAGAGATACGCAGTATTTT
>TRBJ1-1|.|.|TRBV6-5
CASSYVSTVLTEAFF
TGTGCCAGCAGTTATGTCTCGACAGTCCTCACTGAAGCTTTCTTT
>TRBJ1-3|.|.|TRBV28
CASSSPGGASGNTIYF
TGTGCCAGCAGTTCCCCGGGGGGGGCATCTGGAAACACCATATATTTT
>TRBJ2-7|TRBD2|.|TRBV7-9
CSSSSFRGGRDIDEQYF
TGTTCCAGCAGCTCTTTCAGAGGCGGGAGAGACATCGACGAGCAGTACTTC
>TRBJ1-3|.|.|TRBV21-1
CASSKGRQGSSSSGNTIYF
TGTGCCAGCAGCAAAGGAAGACAGGGGTCGTCCTCCTCTGGAAACACCATATATTTT
>TRBJ1-1|.|.|TRBV7-9
CASSLVGGYTEAFF
TGTGCCAGCAGCTTAGTGGGGGGGTACACTGAAGCTTTCTTT
>TRBJ1-4|.|few|TRBV9
CASSVGGFGGEKLFF
TGTGCCAGCAGCGTAGGCGGTTTCGGGGGTGAAAAACTGTTTTTT
>TRBJ2-2|.|once|TRBV2
CASSEQGPHTGELFF
TGTGCCAGCAGTGAACAGGGGCCTCACACCGGGGAGCTGTTTTTT
>TRBJ2-7|.|.|TRBV6-6
CASRTIGTKSSYEQYF
TGTGCCAGCAGAACCATCGGGACAAAGAGCTCCTACGAGCAGTACTTC
>TRBJ2-5|TRBD1|.|TRBV7-9
CASSLGGDRAETQYF
TGTGCCAGCAGCTTAGGAGGGGACAGGGCGGAGACCCAGTACTTC
>TRBJ1-3|.|.|TRBV30
CAWITSGNTIYF
TGTGCCTGGATTACTTCTGGAAACACCATATATTTT
>TRBJ2-7|.|.|TRBV20-1
CSARDPDEQYF
TGCAGTGCTAGAGACCCCGACGAGCAGTACTTC
>TRBJ2-1|.|few|TRBV5-6
CASSLWGPGRARNEQFF
TGTGCCAGCAGCTTGTGGGGGCCGGGGAGGGCACGCAATGAGCAGTTCTTC
>TRBJ2-5|.|few|TRBV6-5
CASSWSSEETQYF
TGTGCCAGCAGTTGGAGCAGCGAAGAGACCCAGTACTTC